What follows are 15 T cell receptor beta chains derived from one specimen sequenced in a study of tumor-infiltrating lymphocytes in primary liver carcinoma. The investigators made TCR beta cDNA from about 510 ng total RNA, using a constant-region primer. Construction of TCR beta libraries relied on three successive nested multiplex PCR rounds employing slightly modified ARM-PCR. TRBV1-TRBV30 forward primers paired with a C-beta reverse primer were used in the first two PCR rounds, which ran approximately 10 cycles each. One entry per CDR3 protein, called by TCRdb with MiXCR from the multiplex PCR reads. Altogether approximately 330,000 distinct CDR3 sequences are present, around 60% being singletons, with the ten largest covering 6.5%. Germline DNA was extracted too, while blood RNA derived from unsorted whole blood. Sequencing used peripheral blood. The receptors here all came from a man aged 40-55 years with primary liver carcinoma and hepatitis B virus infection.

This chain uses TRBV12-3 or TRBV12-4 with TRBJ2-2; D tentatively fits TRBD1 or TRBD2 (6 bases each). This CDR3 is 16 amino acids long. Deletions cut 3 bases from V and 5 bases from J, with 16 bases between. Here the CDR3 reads CASSLVGGSGTGELFF. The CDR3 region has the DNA TGTGCCAGCAGTTTGGTCGGGGGCTCAGGGACCGGGGAGCTGTTTTTT.

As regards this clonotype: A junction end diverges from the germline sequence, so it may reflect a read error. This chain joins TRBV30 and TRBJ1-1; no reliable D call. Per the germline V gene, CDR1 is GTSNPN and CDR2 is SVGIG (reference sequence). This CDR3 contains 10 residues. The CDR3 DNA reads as TGTGCCTTGAGTGGGACTGAAGCTTTCTTT. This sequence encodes CALSGTEAFF.

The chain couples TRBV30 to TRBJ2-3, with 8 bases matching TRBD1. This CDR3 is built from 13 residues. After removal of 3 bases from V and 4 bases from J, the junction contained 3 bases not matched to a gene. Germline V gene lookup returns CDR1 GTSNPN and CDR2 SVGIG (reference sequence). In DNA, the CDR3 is TGTGCCTGGAGATTGGACAGGGCAGATACGCAGTATTTT. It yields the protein CAWRLDRADTQYF.

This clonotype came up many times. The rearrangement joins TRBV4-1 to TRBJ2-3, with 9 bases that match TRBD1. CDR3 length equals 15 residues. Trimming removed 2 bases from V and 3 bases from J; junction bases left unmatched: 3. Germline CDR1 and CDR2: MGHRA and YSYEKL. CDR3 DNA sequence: TGCGCCAGCAGCCAATCGGGACAGGGAACAGATACGCAGTATTTT. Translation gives CASSQSGQGTDTQYF.

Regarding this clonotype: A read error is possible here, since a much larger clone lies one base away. The CDR3 loop reads CASSQDATPRWQFF. In nucleotides, the CDR3 is TGTGCCAGCAGCCAGGATGCAACTCCTCGGTGGCAGTTCTTC. The J gene is TRBJ2-1, the V gene TRBV14, with D unresolved. CDR1 SGHDN and CDR2 FVKESK come from the germline V gene. This CDR3 comprises 14 residues. V gave up 3 bases and J gave up 12 bases, with 18 bases separating them.

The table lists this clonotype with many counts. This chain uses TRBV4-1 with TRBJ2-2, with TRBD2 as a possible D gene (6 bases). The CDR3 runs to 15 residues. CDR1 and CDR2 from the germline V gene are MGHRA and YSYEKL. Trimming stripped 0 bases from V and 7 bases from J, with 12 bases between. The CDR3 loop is CASSQEIGSGGELFF. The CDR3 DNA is TGCGCCAGCAGCCAAGAGATTGGTAGCGGCGGGGAGCTGTTTTTT.

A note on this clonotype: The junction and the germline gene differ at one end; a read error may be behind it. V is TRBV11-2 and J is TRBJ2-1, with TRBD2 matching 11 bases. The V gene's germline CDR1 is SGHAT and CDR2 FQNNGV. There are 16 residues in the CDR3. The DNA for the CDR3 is TGTGACAGCAGCCCAAGACTAGCGGGATCGGGCAATGAGCAGCTCTTC. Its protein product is CDSSPRLAGSGNEQLF. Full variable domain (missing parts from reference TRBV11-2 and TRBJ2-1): EAGVAQSPRYKIIEKRQSVAFWCNPISGHATLYWYQQILGQGPKLLIQFQNNGVVDDSQLPKDRFSAERLKGVDSTLKIQPAKLEDSAVYLCDSSPRLAGSGNEQLFGPGTRLTVL.

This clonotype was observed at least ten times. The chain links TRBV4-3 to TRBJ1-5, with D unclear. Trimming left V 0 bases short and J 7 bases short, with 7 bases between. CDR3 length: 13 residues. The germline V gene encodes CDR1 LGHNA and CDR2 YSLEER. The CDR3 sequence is CASSQDVAQPQHF. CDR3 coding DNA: TGCGCCAGCAGCCAAGATGTAGCGCAGCCCCAGCATTTT.

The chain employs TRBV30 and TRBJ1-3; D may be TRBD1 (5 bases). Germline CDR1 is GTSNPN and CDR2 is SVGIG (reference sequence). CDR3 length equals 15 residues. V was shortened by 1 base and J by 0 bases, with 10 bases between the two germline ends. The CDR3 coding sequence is TGTGCCTGGAGTGGACAGTCCACCTCTGGAAACACCATATATTTT. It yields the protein CAWSGQSTSGNTIYF.

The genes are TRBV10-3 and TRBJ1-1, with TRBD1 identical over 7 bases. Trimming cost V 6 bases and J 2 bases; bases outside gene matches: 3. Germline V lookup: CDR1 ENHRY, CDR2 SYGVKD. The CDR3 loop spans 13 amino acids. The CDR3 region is CAISDRVNTEAFF. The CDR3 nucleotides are TGTGCCATCAGCGACAGGGTTAACACTGAAGCTTTCTTT.

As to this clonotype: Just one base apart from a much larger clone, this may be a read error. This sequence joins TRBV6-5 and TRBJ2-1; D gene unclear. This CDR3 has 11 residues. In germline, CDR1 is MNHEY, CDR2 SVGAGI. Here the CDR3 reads CADKFYNEQLF. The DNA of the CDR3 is TGTGCCGACAAGTTTTACAATGAGCAGTTATTC.

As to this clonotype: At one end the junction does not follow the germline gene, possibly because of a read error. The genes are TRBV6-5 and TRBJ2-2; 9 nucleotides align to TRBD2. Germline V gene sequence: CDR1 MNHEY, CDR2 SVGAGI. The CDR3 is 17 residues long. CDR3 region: CASRREGGNRGTGELFF. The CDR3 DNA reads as TGTGCCAGCAGGCGGGAGGGCGGTAATCGCGGCACCGGGGAGCTATTTTTT.

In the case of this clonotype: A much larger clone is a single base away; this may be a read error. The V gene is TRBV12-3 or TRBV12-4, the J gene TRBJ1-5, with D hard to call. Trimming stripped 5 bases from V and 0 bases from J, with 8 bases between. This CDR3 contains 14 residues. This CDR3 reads CASSTDPSNQPQHF. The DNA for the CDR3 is TGTGCCAGCAGTACCGATCCTAGCAATCAGCCCCAGCATTTT.

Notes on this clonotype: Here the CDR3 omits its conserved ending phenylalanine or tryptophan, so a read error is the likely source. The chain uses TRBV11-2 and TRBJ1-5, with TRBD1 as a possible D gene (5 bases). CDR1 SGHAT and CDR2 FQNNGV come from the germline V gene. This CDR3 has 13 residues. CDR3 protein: CTSSLGVSQPQHS. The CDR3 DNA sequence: TGTACCAGCAGCTTAGGGGTTTCTCAGCCCCAGCATTCT.

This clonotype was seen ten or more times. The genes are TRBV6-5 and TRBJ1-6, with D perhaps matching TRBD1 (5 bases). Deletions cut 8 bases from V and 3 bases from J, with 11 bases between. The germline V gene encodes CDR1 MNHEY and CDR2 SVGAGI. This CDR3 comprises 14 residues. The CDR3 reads CASWQGFYNSPLHF. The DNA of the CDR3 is TGTGCCAGCTGGCAGGGTTTCTATAATTCACCCCTCCACTTT.